This TCR beta chain was observed in a study of human T cells and chemical hapten exposure. The wider study: How much TCR each sample yielded varied, mostly because pooled library volumes differed slightly.

The CDR3 sequence is 12 residues long. V was clipped by 5 bases and J by 15 bases; unmatched bases: 11. In germline, CDR1 is SGHNT, CDR2 YENEEA. The library attached unique molecular identifiers to individual cDNA molecules. TCRdb re-derived calls from the reads in MiXCR, one entry per CDR3 protein. The sample comprises 3,500 to 4,500 distinct CDR3 sequences, 49% of which are singletons, and under 3.5% rests with the top ten. Treatment reported: therapeutic diphenylcyclopropenone sensitization with weekly scalp DPC. Patch tests were applied only after blood draws. The gene calls are TRBV11-3 and TRBJ2-3; 7 bases agree with TRBD1. This clonotype was sampled from an adult with alopecia areata. Some clones in this sample may be carry-over from other donors' samples. This table probably holds off-target reads from a library built for another chain. The material sequenced was whole blood, taken before DPC sensitization or 2, 6, or about 24 weeks after (not recorded which). For the CDR3, the DNA is TGTGCCAGCAGCCTCCGGGACAGTCCTCTATATTTT. It specifies CASSLRDSPLYF.